This TCR beta chain came from a study of CXCR3-negative and CXCR3-positive naive CD8 T cells. The overall study: The total count of TRB reads reached about 135 million, and each library contributed about 1.5 +/- 0.3 million.

General study results and limits: Naive CXCR3-negative cells resembled naive CXCR3-positive cells in TRBV-TRBJ usage; memory cells differed. Much lower diversity was found in memory CD8+ cells, while both naive subsets had comparably high diversity. CXCR3-positive naive cells had more hydrophobic TRB CDR3s than CXCR3-negative naive cells.

This CDR3 is 13 amino acids long. The method, 5' RACE with UMI labels, was used to prepare the TRB cDNA libraries. Using the 5' RACE reads, TCRdb records one entry per CDR3 protein without DNA. This sample's clone table lists about 94,000 distinct CDR3 sequences. Points on this clonotype: Its antigen is not known.

This chain uses TRBV12-3 or TRBV12-4 with TRBJ2-5; the D call from TCRdb, TRBD1, cannot be confirmed without DNA. This receptor was identified in a human donor in good health. Some clones in this sample may be carry-over from other donors' samples. The sequencing input was naive CXCR3+ CD8+ T cells from blood. Noted subset: CD45RO-CCR7+CD27+CD95- naive CD8+ T cells expressing CXCR3 (TNR3+). This chain's CDR3 is CASSQGGRKTQYF.